What follows are 16 T cell receptor beta chains derived from one specimen sequenced in a study of cytotoxic CD8 clonotypes in ibrutinib-treated CLL. The method was immunoSEQ multiplex PCR; TCRdb's version includes in-frame clones alone and lacks a portion of them. The sample gives about 310,000 clones, 80% of which show up once; 5.5% to 8% is in the top ten. Sequencing was performed on PBMCs, taken before ibrutinib treatment. The receptor set was obtained from a human donor with chronic lymphocytic leukemia.

V usage is TRBV27 and J usage is TRBJ2-7; no firm D call. There are 13 residues in the CDR3. Germline lookup yields CDR1 MNHEY and CDR2 SMNVEV (reference sequence). Trimming cost V 6 bases and J 3 bases, with 12 bases left between them. The CDR3 is CASSTRHDYEQYF. As DNA, the CDR3 is TGTGCCAGCAGCACAAGACACGACTACGAGCAGTACTTC.

In this sample, this clone turned up once. This chain uses TRBV28 with TRBJ2-7; D is perhaps TRBD1 (6 bases). Germline assignment: CDR1 MDHEN and CDR2 SYDVKM. The V and J ends lost 1 base and 1 base respectively, with 8 bases between them. The CDR3 runs to 14 residues. Written as DNA, the CDR3 is TGTGCCAGCAGTTTATACCAGGGGTCCTACGAGCAGTACTTC. Translated: CASSLYQGSYEQYF.

The genes are TRBV10-3 and TRBJ2-5; 9 nucleotides match TRBD2. The CDR3 has 16 residues. V lost 4 bases, J lost 1 base, and 7 bases stayed unmatched. Per the germline V gene, CDR1 is ENHRY and CDR2 is SYGVKD. CDR3 nucleotide sequence: TGTGCCATCAGTGCTTCCCGGGGACTAGCCCAAGAGACCCAGTACTTC. It specifies CAISASRGLAQETQYF.

The genes are TRBV27 and TRBJ1-2, with D maybe TRBD1 (6 bases). Trimming cost V 2 bases and J 6 bases, with 16 bases left between them. This CDR3 is built from 15 residues. Per germline, CDR1 MNHEY and CDR2 SMNVEV (reference sequence). CDR3 DNA sequence: TGTGCCAGCAGTTTAGTCCGAACAGGGATCCATGGCTACACCTTC. Residues: CASSLVRTGIHGYTF.

This clone was picked up one time. V is TRBV2 and J is TRBJ2-4; D ambiguous. CDR1 and CDR2 (germline): SNHLY, FYNNEI. The CDR3 runs 14 residues. V lost 10 bases, J lost 4 bases, and 17 bases lay in between. This CDR3 reads CATSGSRSKNIQYF. The CDR3, as DNA: TGTGCCACCTCAGGATCCCGGAGTAAAAACATTCAGTACTTC. The complete variable domain, with remaining parts taken from reference TRBV2 and TRBJ2-4, reads EPEVTQTPSHQVTQMGQEVILRCVPISNHLYFYWYRQILGQKVEFLVSFYNNEISEKSEIFDDQFSVERPDGSNFTLKIRSTKLEDSAMYFCATSGSRSKNIQYFGAGTRLSVL.

This clone was counted once. V and J are TRBV9 and TRBJ2-7, with TRBD2 matching 11 bases. The trim removed 2 bases at V and 5 bases at J, leaving 6 bases unmatched. Germline assignment: CDR1 SGDLS and CDR2 YYNGEE. The CDR3 totals 15 residues. DNA for the CDR3: TGTGCCAGCAGCGTTACTAGCGGGAGTTATAACGAGCAGTACTTC. It yields the protein CASSVTSGSYNEQYF.

The chain recombines TRBV20-1 with TRBJ1-2; D remains unclear. CDR3 length equals 8 residues. V lost 4 bases and J lost 7, with 1 base in between. CDR1 and CDR2 (germline): DFQATT, SNEGSKA (reference sequence). The CDR3 spells CSATGYTF. The CDR3 DNA reads as TGCAGTGCTACTGGCTACACCTTC.

The chain recombines TRBV9 with TRBJ1-4; 8 bases agree with TRBD1. Germline values: CDR1 SGDLS, CDR2 YYNGEE. This CDR3 is built from 18 residues. The V and J ends lost 2 bases and 7 bases, in that order; junction bases with no gene match: 16. The CDR3 is CASSVGPSLRTGFEKLFF. DNA of the CDR3: TGTGCCAGCAGCGTCGGACCTTCCCTTAGGACAGGGTTTGAAAAACTGTTTTTT.

The chain recombines TRBV2 with TRBJ2-7; a possible D gene is TRBD2 (5 bases). The CDR3 has 16 amino acids. Germline V lookup: CDR1 SNHLY, CDR2 FYNNEI. V lost 2 bases and J 5 bases, leaving 19 bases between the germline ends. CDR3 amino acids: CASSEPNQLGVHEQYF. The CDR3 DNA follows: TGTGCCAGCAGTGAACCCAACCAACTAGGAGTCCACGAGCAGTACTTC. Full variable domain (outside the CDR3, taken from reference TRBV2 and TRBJ2-7): EPEVTQTPSHQVTQMGQEVILRCVPISNHLYFYWYRQILGQKVEFLVSFYNNEISEKSEIFDDQFSVERPDGSNFTLKIRSTKLEDSAMYFCASSEPNQLGVHEQYFGPGTRLTVT.

The J gene is TRBJ2-7, the V gene TRBV10-3; 9 bases are a match to TRBD1. The germline V gene has CDR1 ENHRY and CDR2 SYGVKD. This CDR3 has 15 residues. V lost 3 bases and J lost 5; bases outside the gene matches: 8. The CDR3 protein is CAISETGTGNDEQYF. For the CDR3, the DNA is TGTGCCATCAGTGAAACCGGGACAGGGAACGACGAGCAGTACTTC.

The V and J genes are TRBV15 and TRBJ1-2; 12 nucleotides agree with TRBD1. The V gene's germline CDR1 is LNHNV and CDR2 YYDKDF (reference sequence). The CDR3 is made up of 16 amino acids. V trimming: 0 bases; J trimming: 8 bases; junction bases outside the gene matches: 7. CDR3 region: CATSRDRGTGGWGYTF. In DNA, the CDR3 is TGTGCCACCAGCAGAGATCGGGGGACAGGGGGCTGGGGCTACACCTTC.

A note on this clone: This CDR3 is missing its conserved last phenylalanine or tryptophan, likely due to a read error. The limits of the CDR3 on the DNA are not certain, so only TCRdb's listed CDR3 is given. The J gene is TRBJ1-4, the V gene TRBV5-6. The CDR3 numbers 12 amino acids, ends counted. In germline, CDR1 is SGHDT, CDR2 YYEEEE. CDR3 sequence reads: CASSFYGASSIL.

CDR3 sequence (DNA): TGTGCCAGCAGTCCGGGACTAAATCAAGAGACCCAGTACTTC. Translation: CASSPGLNQETQYF. The chain has TRBV27 and TRBJ2-5; 7 bases map to TRBD2. V shed 5 bases, J shed 2 bases, and the junction held 5 bases outside the gene matches. Per germline, CDR1 MNHEY and CDR2 SMNVEV (reference sequence). The CDR3 is 14 residues long.

This clone has a single count. The gene calls are TRBV6-1 and TRBJ1-5, with D maybe TRBD1 (5 bases). Trimming removed 1 base at V and 11 bases at J, with 15 bases between. Germline V CDR1 and CDR2: MNHNS, SASEGT. This CDR3 comprises 14 residues. The CDR3 protein is CASSEVAGPRSQHF. DNA for the CDR3: TGTGCCAGCAGTGAAGTAGCAGGGCCCAGGTCCCAGCATTTT.

This clone was recorded a few times. The chain couples TRBV7-9 to TRBJ1-5, with no clear D. CDR1 and CDR2 (germline): SEHNR, FQNEAQ (reference sequence). Between the trimmed V and J ends, which lost 11 bases and 0 bases, there was a span of 8 bases. This CDR3 is 12 amino acids long. The CDR3 loop is CAAGNSNQPQHF. The CDR3, as DNA: TGTGCCGCAGGAAATAGCAATCAGCCCCAGCATTTT.

V usage is TRBV5-1 and J usage is TRBJ2-1; TRBD1 is a possible D gene (6 bases). Trimming took off 2 bases at V and 8 bases at J, with 17 bases between the two ends. CDR1 SGHRS and CDR2 YFSETQ come from the germline V gene. CDR3 length: 15 amino acids. The DNA of the CDR3 is TGCGCCAGCAGCTTCACAGGGTCTGTGGGAGATGAGCAGTTCTTC. Protein: CASSFTGSVGDEQFF.